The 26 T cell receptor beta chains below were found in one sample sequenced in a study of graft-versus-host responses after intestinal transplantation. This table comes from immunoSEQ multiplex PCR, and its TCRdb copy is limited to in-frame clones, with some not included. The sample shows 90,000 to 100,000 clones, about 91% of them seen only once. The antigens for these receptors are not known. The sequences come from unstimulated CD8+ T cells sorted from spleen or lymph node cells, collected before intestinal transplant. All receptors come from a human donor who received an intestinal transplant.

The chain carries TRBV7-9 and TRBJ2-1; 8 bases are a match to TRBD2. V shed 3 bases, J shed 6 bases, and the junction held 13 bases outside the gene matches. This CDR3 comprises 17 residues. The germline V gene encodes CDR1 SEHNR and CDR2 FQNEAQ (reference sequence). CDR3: CASSLSGGGSRLNEQFF. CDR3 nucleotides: TGTGCCAGCAGCTTGTCCGGGGGGGGAAGCCGACTCAATGAGCAGTTCTTC.

The CDR3 nucleotides read TGTGCCAGCACCAGGACAGGGATAAGCTCCTACAATGAGCAGTTCTTC. Its protein product is CASTRTGISSYNEQFF. V and J are TRBV13 and TRBJ2-1, with 8 positions matching TRBD1. There are 16 residues in the CDR3. Per the germline V gene, CDR1 is PRHDT and CDR2 is FYEKMQ (reference sequence). V lost 7 bases and J lost 0; bases outside the gene matches: 8.

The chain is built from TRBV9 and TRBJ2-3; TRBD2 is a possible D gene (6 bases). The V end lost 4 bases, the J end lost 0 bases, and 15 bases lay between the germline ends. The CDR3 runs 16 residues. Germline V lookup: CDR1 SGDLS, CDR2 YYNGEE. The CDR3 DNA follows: TGTGCCAGCAGCTTCACTGAGCTAGCGAGCACAGATACGCAGTATTTT. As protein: CASSFTELASTDTQYF.

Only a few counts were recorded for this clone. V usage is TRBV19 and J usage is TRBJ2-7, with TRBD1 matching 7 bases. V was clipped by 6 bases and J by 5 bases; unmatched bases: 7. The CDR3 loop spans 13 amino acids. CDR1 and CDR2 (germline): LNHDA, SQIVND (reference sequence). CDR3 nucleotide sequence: TGTGCCAGTAGCACCAAACAGGGGAACGAGCAGTACTTC. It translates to CASSTKQGNEQYF.

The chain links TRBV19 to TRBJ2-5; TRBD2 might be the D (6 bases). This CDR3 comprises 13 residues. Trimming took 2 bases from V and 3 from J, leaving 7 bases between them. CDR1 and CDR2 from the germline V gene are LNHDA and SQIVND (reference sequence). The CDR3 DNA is TGTGCCAGTAGTATAATAGCGGAAGAGACCCAGTACTTC. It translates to CASSIIAEETQYF.

The CDR3 bases are TGTGCCAGCAGCGTACTCTCGCGGGAGGTTGAGCAGTTCTTC. It is translated as CASSVLSREVEQFF. The chain uses TRBV9 and TRBJ2-1; 8 positions match TRBD2. Germline V gene sequence: CDR1 SGDLS, CDR2 YYNGEE. The CDR3 is 14 residues long. V dropped 1 base and J dropped 9; count of bases not matched to a gene: 6. Supplemented by reference TRBV9 and TRBJ2-1, the full variable domain reads DSGVTQTPKHLITATGQRVTLRCSPRSGDLSVYWYQQSLDQGLQFLIQYYNGEERAKGNILERFSAQQFPDLHSELNLSSLELGDSALYFCASSVLSREVEQFFGPGTRLTVL.

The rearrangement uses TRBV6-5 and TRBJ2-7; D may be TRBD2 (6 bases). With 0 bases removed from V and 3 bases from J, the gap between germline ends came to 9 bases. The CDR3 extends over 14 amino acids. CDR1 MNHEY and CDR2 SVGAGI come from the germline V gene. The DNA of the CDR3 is TGTGCCAGCAGTTACTCGTGGGGGGACTACGAGCAGTACTTC. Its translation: CASSYSWGDYEQYF.

The CDR3 loop reads CASSLRLAGVGEQFF. CDR3 DNA sequence: TGCGCCAGCAGCTTGAGACTAGCGGGAGTGGGCGAGCAGTTCTTC. The J gene is TRBJ2-1, the V gene TRBV5-1; 12 positions match TRBD2. This CDR3 is built from 15 residues. Germline-derived CDR1 and CDR2 are SGHRS and YFSETQ. The V and J ends lost 1 base and 10 bases, in that order; junction bases with no gene match: 6.

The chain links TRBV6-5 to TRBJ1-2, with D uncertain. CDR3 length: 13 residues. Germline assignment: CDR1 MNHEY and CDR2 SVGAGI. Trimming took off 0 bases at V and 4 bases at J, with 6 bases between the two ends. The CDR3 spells CASSYSDFYGYTF. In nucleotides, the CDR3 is TGTGCCAGCAGTTACTCGGACTTCTATGGCTACACCTTC.

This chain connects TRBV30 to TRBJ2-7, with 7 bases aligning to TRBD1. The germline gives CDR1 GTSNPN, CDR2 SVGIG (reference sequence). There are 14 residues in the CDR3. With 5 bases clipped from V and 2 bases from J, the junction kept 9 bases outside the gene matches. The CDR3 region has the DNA TGTGCCTGGGAAACCGGGACAGATCCCTACGAGCAGTACTTC. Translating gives CAWETGTDPYEQYF.

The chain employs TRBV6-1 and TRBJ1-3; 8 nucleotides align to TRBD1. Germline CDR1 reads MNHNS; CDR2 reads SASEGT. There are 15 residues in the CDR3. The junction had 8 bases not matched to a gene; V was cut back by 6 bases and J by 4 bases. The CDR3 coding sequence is TGTGCCAGCAGAGGAGACAGGGGAGGAGGAAACACCATATATTTT. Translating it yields CASRGDRGGGNTIYF.

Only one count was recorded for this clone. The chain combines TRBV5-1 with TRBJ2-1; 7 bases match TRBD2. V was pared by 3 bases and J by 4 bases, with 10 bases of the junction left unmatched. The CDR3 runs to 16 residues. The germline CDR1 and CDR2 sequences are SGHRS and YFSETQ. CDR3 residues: CASSSEGGSRYNEQFF. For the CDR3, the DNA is TGCGCCAGCAGCTCGGAGGGCGGGAGTAGGTACAATGAGCAGTTCTTC.

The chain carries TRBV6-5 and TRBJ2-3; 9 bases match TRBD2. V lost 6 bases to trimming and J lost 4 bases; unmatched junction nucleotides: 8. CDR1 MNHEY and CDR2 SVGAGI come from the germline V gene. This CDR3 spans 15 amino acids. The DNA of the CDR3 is TGTGCCAGCAGCTCGCGGGGGGGCGGGGCAGATACGCAGTATTTT. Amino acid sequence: CASSSRGGGADTQYF.

CDR3 sequence reads: CASSLQSQPYEQYF. The CDR3, as DNA: TGTGCCAGCAGCTTACAGTCACAACCTTACGAGCAGTACTTC. The genes are TRBV7-9 and TRBJ2-7; D not certain. V lost 2 bases to trimming and J lost 4 bases, with 12 bases between them. The CDR3 sequence is 14 residues long. Germline CDR1 SEHNR, CDR2 FQNEAQ (reference sequence).

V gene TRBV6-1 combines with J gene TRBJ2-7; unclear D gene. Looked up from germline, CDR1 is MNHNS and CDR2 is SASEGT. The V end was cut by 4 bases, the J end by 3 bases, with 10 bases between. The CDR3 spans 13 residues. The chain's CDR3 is CASSASADYEQYF. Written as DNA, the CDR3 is TGTGCCAGCAGTGCCTCGGCGGACTACGAGCAGTACTTC.

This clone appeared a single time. The chain's CDR3 is CASSYRDPEGEQYF. DNA of the CDR3: TGTGCCAGCAGTTACCGGGACCCGGAGGGCGAGCAGTACTTC. This rearrangement joins TRBV6-6 to TRBJ2-7; D perhaps matches TRBD2 (6 bases). This CDR3 is built from 14 residues. Germline V gives CDR1 MNHNY, CDR2 SVGAGI (reference sequence). V lost 2 bases and J lost 6, with 14 bases in between.

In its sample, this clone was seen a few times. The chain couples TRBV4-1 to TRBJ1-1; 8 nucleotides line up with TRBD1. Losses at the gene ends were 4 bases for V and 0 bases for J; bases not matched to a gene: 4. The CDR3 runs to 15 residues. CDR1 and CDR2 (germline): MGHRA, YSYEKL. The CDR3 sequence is CASSRRTGMNTEAFF. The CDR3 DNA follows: TGCGCCAGCAGCCGTAGGACAGGGATGAACACTGAAGCTTTCTTT.

The CDR3 DNA is TGCGCCAGCAGCCAAGACCCTGGAGACTATGGCTACACCTTC. Protein sequence: CASSQDPGDYGYTF. The chain employs TRBV4-1 and TRBJ1-2; the D is unclear. V dropped 0 bases and J dropped 3 bases, with 8 bases sitting between them. From germline, CDR1 is MGHRA and CDR2 YSYEKL. The CDR3 loop spans 14 amino acids.

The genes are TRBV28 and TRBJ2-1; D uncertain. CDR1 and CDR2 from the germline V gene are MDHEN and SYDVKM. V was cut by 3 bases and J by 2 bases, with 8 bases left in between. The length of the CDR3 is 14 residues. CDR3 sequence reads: CASSFSPTYNEQFF. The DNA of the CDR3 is TGTGCCAGCAGTTTCAGTCCCACCTACAATGAGCAGTTCTTC. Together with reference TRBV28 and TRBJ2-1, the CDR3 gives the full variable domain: DVKVTQSSRYLVKRTGEKVFLECVQDMDHENMFWYRQDPGLGLRLIYFSYDVKMKEKGDIPEGYSVSREKKERFSLILESASTNQTSMYLCASSFSPTYNEQFFGPGTRLTVL.

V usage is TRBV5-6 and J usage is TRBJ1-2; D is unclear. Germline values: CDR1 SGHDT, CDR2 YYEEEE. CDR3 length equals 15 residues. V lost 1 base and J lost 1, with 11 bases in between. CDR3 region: CASSLLGRNNYGYTF. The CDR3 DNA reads TGTGCCAGCAGCTTGTTGGGGAGGAATAACTATGGCTACACCTTC.

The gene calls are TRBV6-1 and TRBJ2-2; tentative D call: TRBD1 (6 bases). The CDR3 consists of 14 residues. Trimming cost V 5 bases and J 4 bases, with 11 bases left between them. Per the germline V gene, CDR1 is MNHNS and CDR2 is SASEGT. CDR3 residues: CASSNQQGTGELFF. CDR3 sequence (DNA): TGTGCCAGCAGTAATCAACAGGGCACCGGGGAGCTGTTTTTT.

CDR3 loop: CASSQDRDTILPDTQYF. In nucleotides, the CDR3 is TGCGCCAGCAGCCAAGATCGGGACACGATCCTTCCAGATACGCAGTATTTT. This rearrangement joins TRBV4-3 to TRBJ2-3; maybe TRBD1 (6 bases). This CDR3 region has 17 residues. Germline CDR1 LGHNA, CDR2 YSLEER. With 0 bases removed from V and 4 bases from J, the gap between germline ends came to 17 bases.

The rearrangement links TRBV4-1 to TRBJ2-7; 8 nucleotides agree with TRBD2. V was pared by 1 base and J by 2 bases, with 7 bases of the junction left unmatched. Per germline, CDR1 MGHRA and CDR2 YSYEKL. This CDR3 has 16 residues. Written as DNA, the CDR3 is TGCGCCAGCAGCCAAGTTTCTCCGGGAGGGGCCTACGAGCAGTACTTC. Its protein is CASSQVSPGGAYEQYF.

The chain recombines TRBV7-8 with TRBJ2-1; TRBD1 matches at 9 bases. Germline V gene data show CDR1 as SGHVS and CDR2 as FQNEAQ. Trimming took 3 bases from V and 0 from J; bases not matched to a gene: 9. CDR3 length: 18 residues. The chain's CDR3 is CASSFLRQGGSSYNEQFF. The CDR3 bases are TGTGCCAGCAGCTTCCTAAGACAGGGGGGAAGCTCCTACAATGAGCAGTTCTTC. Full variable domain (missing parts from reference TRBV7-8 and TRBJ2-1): GAGVSQSPRYKVAKRGQDVALRCDPISGHVSLFWYQQALGQGPEFLTYFQNEAQLDKSGLPSDRFFAERPEGSVSTLKIQRTQQEDSAVYLCASSFLRQGGSSYNEQFFGPGTRLTVL.

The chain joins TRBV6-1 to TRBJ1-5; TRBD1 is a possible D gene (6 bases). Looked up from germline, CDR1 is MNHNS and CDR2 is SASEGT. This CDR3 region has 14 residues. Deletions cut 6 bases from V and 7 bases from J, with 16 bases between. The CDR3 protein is CASSRRGEGQPQHF. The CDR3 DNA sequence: TGTGCCAGCAGCCGTAGGGGGGAGGGACAGCCCCAGCATTTT.

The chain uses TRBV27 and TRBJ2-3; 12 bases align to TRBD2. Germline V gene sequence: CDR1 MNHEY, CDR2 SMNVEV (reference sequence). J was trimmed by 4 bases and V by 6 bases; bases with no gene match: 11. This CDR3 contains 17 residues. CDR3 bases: TGTGCCAGCAGCGGGACAGAGAGACTAGCGGGAGCAGATACGCAGTATTTT. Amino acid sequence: CASSGTERLAGADTQYF.